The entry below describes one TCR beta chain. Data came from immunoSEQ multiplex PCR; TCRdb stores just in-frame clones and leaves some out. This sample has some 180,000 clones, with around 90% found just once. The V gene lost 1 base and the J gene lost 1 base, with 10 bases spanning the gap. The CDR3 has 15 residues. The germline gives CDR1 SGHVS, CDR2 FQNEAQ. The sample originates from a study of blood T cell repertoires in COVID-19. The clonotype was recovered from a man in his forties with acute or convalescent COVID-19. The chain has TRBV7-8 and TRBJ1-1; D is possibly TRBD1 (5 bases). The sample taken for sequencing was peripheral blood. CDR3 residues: CASSLGGGWNTEAFF. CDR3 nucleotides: TGTGCCAGCAGCTTAGGTGGGGGGTGGAACACTGAAGCTTTCTTT.